Each of the 11 T cell receptor beta chains below was sequenced from the same sample in a study of blood T cell repertoires in COVID-19. The method was immunoSEQ multiplex PCR; TCRdb's version includes in-frame clones alone and lacks a portion of them. The repertoire holds 300,000 to 450,000 clones, with roughly 85% as singletons. Sequencing used peripheral blood. All receptors come from a woman aged 18-29 years with acute or convalescent COVID-19.

This chain links TRBV20-1 with TRBJ1-4; D is possibly TRBD1 (5 bases). The V end was cut by 5 bases, the J end by 7 bases, with 5 bases between. Germline lookup yields CDR1 DFQATT and CDR2 SNEGSKA (reference sequence). There are 10 residues in the CDR3. The CDR3 nucleotides are TGCAGTGCTGACAGTGAAAAACTGTTTTTT. This gives the protein CSADSEKLFF.

CDR3 residues: CASSAPGLDTGELFF. DNA of the CDR3: TGTGCCAGTAGTGCCCCGGGACTAGACACCGGGGAGCTGTTTTTT. This chain connects TRBV19 to TRBJ2-2; 8 bases agree with TRBD2. Germline CDR1 reads LNHDA; CDR2 reads SQIVND (reference sequence). The length of the CDR3 is 15 residues. With 5 bases clipped from V and 3 bases from J, the junction kept 5 bases outside the gene matches.

This clone was counted a single time. The V call is TRBV6-5, the J call TRBJ1-5, with D hard to call. Germline CDR1 and CDR2: MNHEY and SVGAGI. V lost 8 bases, J lost 0 bases, and 11 bases lay in between. The CDR3 sequence is 14 residues long. CDR3 in DNA: TGTGCCAGCCATGTGTCAAATAGCAATCAGCCCCAGCATTTT. Translating it yields CASHVSNSNQPQHF.

The chain joins TRBV5-1 to TRBJ2-5, with TRBD2 identical over 8 bases. The germline V gene has CDR1 SGHRS and CDR2 YFSETQ. There are 14 residues in the CDR3. The V segment lost 4 bases and the J segment 3 bases; nucleotides outside the gene matches: 5. CDR3 sequence (DNA): TGCGCCAGCAGCCCGGGGGGGGCAGAAGAGACCCAGTACTTC. It translates to CASSPGGAEETQYF.

The rearrangement links TRBV5-1 to TRBJ1-2; no clear D. This CDR3 spans 15 amino acids. Trimming left V 4 bases short and J 4 bases short, with 17 bases between. CDR1 is SGHRS, CDR2 YFSETQ, per germline. The CDR3 spells CASSNSYGVGYGYTF. For the CDR3, the DNA is TGCGCCAGCAGCAACAGTTACGGGGTAGGCTATGGCTACACCTTC.

This clone was picked up one time. The chain recombines TRBV5-1 with TRBJ2-3, with 8 bases matching TRBD2. This CDR3 has 14 amino acids. Per germline, CDR1 SGHRS and CDR2 YFSETQ. The trim removed 4 bases at V and 4 bases at J, leaving 5 bases unmatched. The CDR3 loop is CASSPGGPADTQYF. CDR3 nucleotides: TGCGCCAGCAGCCCGGGGGGGCCAGCAGATACGCAGTATTTT. The full variable domain, rest sourced from reference TRBV5-1 and TRBJ2-3, is KAGVTQTPRYLIKTRGQQVTLSCSPISGHRSVSWYQQTPGQGLQFLFEYFSETQRNKGNFPGRFSGRQFSNSRSEMNVSTLELGDSALYLCASSPGGPADTQYFGPGTRLTVL.

The rearrangement links TRBV6-1 to TRBJ2-3, with D maybe TRBD2 (5 bases). CDR3 size: 15 residues. V dropped 3 bases and J dropped 5 bases, with 15 bases sitting between them. Germline values: CDR1 MNHNS, CDR2 SASEGT. In nucleotides, the CDR3 is TGTGCCAGCAGTGAGAGAGGGCCCAGTGGAGATACGCAGTATTTT. Translating it yields CASSERGPSGDTQYF.

V gene TRBV7-8 combines with J gene TRBJ1-1, with TRBD1 matching over 8 bases. This CDR3 comprises 15 residues. Losses at the gene ends were 1 base for V and 1 base for J; bases not matched to a gene: 2. The germline CDR1 and CDR2 sequences are SGHVS and FQNEAQ. CDR3 coding DNA: TGTGCCAGCAGCTTAGGGGGGACAGGGAACACTGAAGCTTTCTTT. Amino acids: CASSLGGTGNTEAFF.

The chain combines TRBV5-1 with TRBJ2-5; 7 nucleotides match TRBD1. Germline assignment: CDR1 SGHRS and CDR2 YFSETQ. This CDR3 has 15 residues. V gave up 2 bases and J gave up 1 base; unmatched junction bases: 5. CDR3 sequence reads: CASSFQDRSQETQYF. The CDR3 nucleotides are TGCGCCAGCAGCTTCCAGGACAGGAGCCAAGAGACCCAGTACTTC. Drawing the rest from reference TRBV5-1 and TRBJ2-5, the complete variable domain is KAGVTQTPRYLIKTRGQQVTLSCSPISGHRSVSWYQQTPGQGLQFLFEYFSETQRNKGNFPGRFSGRQFSNSRSEMNVSTLELGDSALYLCASSFQDRSQETQYFGPGTRLLVL.

The chain has TRBV27 and TRBJ1-1; a weak D match, TRBD1 (6 bases). Germline loops: CDR1 MNHEY, CDR2 SMNVEV (reference sequence). The CDR3 is 14 residues long. Trimming pared 4 bases from V and 6 bases from J, leaving 15 bases between. For the CDR3, the DNA is TGTGCCAGCAGTTACAGGGAGAGGAGGTCTGAAGCTTTCTTT. Amino acids: CASSYRERRSEAFF.

This clone occurred a few times. This chain joins TRBV6-1 and TRBJ1-4; D uncertain. CDR3 length: 12 residues. V lost 2 bases to trimming and J lost 8 bases, with 6 bases between them. Germline assignment: CDR1 MNHNS and CDR2 SASEGT. CDR3 DNA: TGTGCCAGCAGTGAAATTCGGGAAAAACTGTTTTTT. This gives the protein CASSEIREKLFF.